A selection of T cell receptor beta chains follows, all from one sample in a study of a mutant IDH1 vaccine in newly diagnosed glioma. The assay was immunoSEQ multiplex PCR, and TCRdb's table has in-frame clones only and misses some. This sample has approximately 16,000 clones, with nearly 97% found just once. Sample: peripheral blood mononuclear cells (PBMCs), taken from a glioma patient treated with radiotherapy, temozolomide or both. These receptors were taken from a woman between 18 and 29 years old with glioma. Some clones in this sample may be carry-over from other donors' samples. Each CDR3 is given with its conserved first and last residue. The D gene is left open where the match is weak. Where a row states a size, it is once, few, many or the class of an expanded clone; other rows omit it.

j_call d_call clone_size v_call cdr3_nt cdr3_aa
TRBJ1-5 - - TRBV6-1 TGTGCCAGCAGTGGAGGCGCTCACAATCAGCCCCAGCATTTT CASSGGAHNQPQHF
TRBJ2-7 - - TRBV18 TGTGCCAGCTCACCACCTTGGGCCGGGGATAGCTCCTACGAGCAGTACTTC CASSPPWAGDSSYEQYF
TRBJ1-5 - once TRBV18 TGTGCCAGCTCCTCAGATAGCAATCAGCCCCAGCATTTT CASSSDSNQPQHF
TRBJ2-1 TRBD2 - TRBV7-8 TGTGCCAGCGGGACGGGAGGGGACAATGAGCAGTTCTTC CASGTGGDNEQFF
TRBJ1-2 - - TRBV2 TGTGCCAGCAGCGAGCGGACAAGTGGGGACTATGGCTACACCTTC CASSERTSGDYGYTF
TRBJ2-5 TRBD1 - TRBV2 TGTGCCAGCAGTGAAGGGGTGGACAGGGGGCTGGAAGAGACCCAGTACTTC CASSEGVDRGLEETQYF
TRBJ1-4 TRBD1 - TRBV29-1 TGCAGCGTCCCCGGACAGGGAGGAGAAAAACTGTTTTTT CSVPGQGGEKLFF
TRBJ1-5 - - TRBV29-1 TGCAGCGTGGGGGTGGATCAGCCCCAGCATTTT CSVGVDQPQHF
TRBJ1-2 TRBD1 - TRBV4-1 TGCGCCAGCAGCCGACCGGACAGGGGGCTCTATGGCTACACCTTC CASSRPDRGLYGYTF
TRBJ2-1 - - TRBV5-1 TGCGCCAGCAGCCTGACAATGGGGTCGGCGTACAATGAGCAGTTCTTC CASSLTMGSAYNEQFF
TRBJ1-1 - - TRBV5-1 TGCGCCAGCAGCGGGGGCGGCATGAACACTGAAGCTTTCTTT CASSGGGMNTEAFF
TRBJ1-2 - - TRBV25-1 TGTGCCAGCAGTGGACAAGAGACAGCAATCCGCTATGGCTACACCTTC CASSGQETAIRYGYTF
TRBJ1-1 - - TRBV11-2 TGTGCCAGCAGCCGTGGGACGGGTAGATCGGGGGAGAACACTGAAGCTTTCTTT CASSRGTGRSGENTEAFF
TRBJ2-3 - - TRBV11-3 TGTGCCAGCAAGCAGGGGCATGGCACAGATACGCAGTATTTT CASKQGHGTDTQYF
TRBJ1-1 TRBD1 - TRBV30 TGTGCCTGGAGTGCCACAGGGGTGGCCACTGAAGCTTTCTTT CAWSATGVATEAFF
TRBJ1-2 - - TRBV25-1 TGTGCCAGCAGTGAACCTTATGGCTACACCTTC CASSEPYGYTF
TRBJ1-2 - - TRBV7-6 TGTGCCAGCAGCTTAAATTCCATGGGGGGGAGCGGCTACACCTTC CASSLNSMGGSGYTF
TRBJ2-3 - - TRBV5-1 TGCGCCAGCAGCTTGGAACGGACCACAGATACGCAGTATTTT CASSLERTTDTQYF
TRBJ2-5 TRBD2 - TRBV19 TGTGCCAGTAGGGGGGGGAATGGAGAGACCCAGTACTTC CASRGGNGETQYF
TRBJ2-1 - - TRBV10-3 TGTGCCATCAGAGAAGGACATAACTCCTACAATGAGCAGTTCTTC CAIREGHNSYNEQFF
TRBJ1-1 - - TRBV30 TGTGCCTGGAATATAAACAGGAACACTGAAGCTTTCTTT CAWNINRNTEAFF
TRBJ2-3 TRBD2 - TRBV19 TGTGCCAGTAGTGTAAAGCGGGAGGGCCATTCTACGACGTATTTT CASSVKREGHSTTYF
TRBJ2-7 TRBD1 - TRBV5-1 TGCGCCAGCAGCCCCTTTCCCGGGACAGGGGACTACGAGCAGTACTTC CASSPFPGTGDYEQYF
TRBJ1-4 - - TRBV5-6 TGTGCCAGCAGCTTCGCCCTTGGGTCCAATGAAAAACTGTTTTTT CASSFALGSNEKLFF
TRBJ1-2 - - TRBV6-4 TGTGCCAGCAGCCCTCTAGCAGGTTCCGGGGCTGGCTACACCTTC CASSPLAGSGAGYTF
TRBJ1-5 - - TRBV7-2 TGTGCCAGCAGCTTAGGGACAGCGACTAATCAGCCCCAGCATTTT CASSLGTATNQPQHF
TRBJ1-1 - once TRBV5-5 TGTGCCAGCAGCTTGGAACTGGAGGGGACTGAAGCTTTCTTT CASSLELEGTEAFF
TRBJ1-1 - - TRBV18 TGTGCCAGCTCATCGAGTTTAGGGGTCACTGAAGCTTTCTTT CASSSSLGVTEAFF
TRBJ2-7 - - TRBV27 TGTGCCAGCAGCTTCCTGCAGGGAGGCATGAACGAGCAGTACTTC CASSFLQGGMNEQYF
TRBJ1-2 - - TRBV6-4 TGTGCCAGCAGTGGGCTTGCAGGTTCCAATTCGGGCTACACCTTC CASSGLAGSNSGYTF
TRBJ2-7 - - TRBV5-6 TGTGCCAGCAGCCCTGGGACGGCATCCTACGAGCAGTACTTC CASSPGTASYEQYF
TRBJ2-7 TRBD2 once TRBV27 TGTGCCAGCAGTTTACTTAGCGGGAGTGGCGGGTTCTACGAGCAGTACTTC CASSLLSGSGGFYEQYF
TRBJ1-3 - - TRBV11-2 TGTGCCAGCAGCTTACCCCCGGGGGGTGGAAACACCATATATTTT CASSLPPGGGNTIYF
TRBJ1-2 - - TRBV10-2 TGCGCCAGCACCCCAGGTCTAGCTAACTATGGCTACACCTTC CASTPGLANYGYTF
TRBJ2-5 - - TRBV19 TGTGCCAGTAGCCATTCCGGGGGCCCACGGGAGACCCAGTACTTC CASSHSGGPRETQYF
TRBJ2-7 - - TRBV11-1 TGTGCCAGCAGCTTAGACGGTCCGGTCAACTCCTACGAGCAGTACTTC CASSLDGPVNSYEQYF
TRBJ1-4 - - TRBV27 TGTGCCAGCAGTTTATTGGGCAGCTGGAATGAAAAACTGTTTTTT CASSLLGSWNEKLFF
TRBJ2-1 TRBD2 once TRBV7-2 TGTGCCAGCAGCTTAGCGTCAGCTAGCGGGGGTACCTACAATGAGCAGTTCTTC CASSLASASGGTYNEQFF
TRBJ1-5 - - TRBV28 TGTGCCAGCGATCCGTATCAAGGACTGAGCAATCAGCCCCAGCATTTT CASDPYQGLSNQPQHF
TRBJ1-2 TRBD1 - TRBV4-1 TGCGCCAGCAGCCAAGCCGGAGGACAGGGAAGCGGCTACACCTTC CASSQAGGQGSGYTF
TRBJ2-1 - - TRBV27 TGTGCCAGCAGTTTAGAGAGACAGGCGTACAATGAGCAGTTCTTC CASSLERQAYNEQFF
TRBJ1-5 - - TRBV19 TGTGCCAGTACCCTACGGGCGGGCAATCAGCCCCAGCATTTT CASTLRAGNQPQHF